This T cell receptor beta chain was documented in a study of blood T cell repertoires in COVID-19. Whole-study context: The origin of the acute and convalescent COVID-19 samples was the United States, Italy and Spain.

The authors' processing: Reference gene primers were amplified, and this amplification served to estimate nucleated cell counts. Sequencing used immunoSEQ multiplex PCR; TCRdb keeps in-frame clones, though not all of them. That table gives V, J and clone size, and the DNA gave D and trimming. Seen here are 650,000 to 800,000 clones, about nine tenths observed once, and the top ten hold roughly 0.26%. The CDR3 loop spans 12 amino acids. V shed 0 bases and J shed 4 bases, with 4 bases lying between them. Germline V CDR1 and CDR2: LGHNA, YNFKEQ. The chain links TRBV4-2 to TRBJ2-7, with D uncertain. This TCR was recovered from a woman younger than 30 with acute or convalescent COVID-19. The sample consisted of peripheral blood. Here the CDR3 reads CASSQDRYEQYF. The CDR3 DNA is TGTGCCAGCAGCCAAGACCGGTACGAGCAGTACTTC.